This T cell receptor (beta chain) was sequenced in a study of cytomegalovirus exposure and HLA in healthy donors. PCR amplification relied on 60 Vbeta primers (plus 13 Jbeta primers). Only in-frame clones appear in the TCRdb table, and some are missing; sequencing was by immunoSEQ multiplex PCR. The sample includes 100,000 to 150,000 clones, around 78% of them seen just once. Each donor was nominally healthy when sampled (though unrecorded immune exposures were likely). The clonotype originates from a man between 18 and 35 years old in good health and CMV-seropositive. Input material: PBMCs.

DNA for the CDR3: TGTGCCAGCAGCTTAGTTAACTCCTACGAGCAGTACTTC. Translation gives CASSLVNSYEQYF. The chain uses TRBV7-9 and TRBJ2-7, with D uncertain. CDR1 is SEHNR, CDR2 FQNEAQ, per germline (reference sequence). Trimming took off 1 base at V and 0 bases at J, with 4 bases between the two ends. There are 13 residues in the CDR3. Variable domain in full (rest from reference TRBV7-9 and TRBJ2-7): DTGVSQNPRHKITKRGQNVTFRCDPISEHNRLYWYRQTLGQGPEFLTYFQNEAQLEKSRLLSDRFSAERPKGSFSTLEIQRTEQGDSAMYLCASSLVNSYEQYFGPGTRLTVT.